This passage covers 28 T cell receptor beta chains from one sample sequenced in a study of blood T cell repertoires in COVID-19. Using immunoSEQ multiplex PCR, the repertoire was profiled, and TCRdb retains in-frame clones only, with some absent. This table has about 110,000 clones, 70% to 90% appearing once. Specimen: peripheral blood. Receptors originate from a human donor in a cohort sampled during active COVID-19.

In nucleotides, the CDR3 is TGTGCCAGCAGCGCCCTGACAGGGGGCATTGTTGGAAACACCATATATTTT. Translated, it gives CASSALTGGIVGNTIYF. J is TRBJ1-3 and V is TRBV11-3, with TRBD1 matching over 10 bases. Germline-derived CDR1 and CDR2 are SGHNT and YENEEA. The J segment lost 3 bases and the V segment lost 5 bases, leaving 10 bases of the junction unmatched. This CDR3 is built from 17 residues.

This clone was seen a handful of times. The chain joins TRBV6-6 to TRBJ2-5; 7 nucleotides agree with TRBD1. Per germline, CDR1 MNHNY and CDR2 SVGAGI (reference sequence). The CDR3 runs 14 residues. The V segment lost 2 bases and the J segment 1 base; nucleotides outside the gene matches: 1. CDR3 in DNA: TGTGCCAGCAGTTACGGGACAGCCCAAGAGACCCAGTACTTC. It specifies CASSYGTAQETQYF.

J is TRBJ2-3 and V is TRBV2; the D gene is possibly TRBD1 (5 bases). V was pared by 7 bases and J by 0 bases, with 11 bases between. Germline V CDR1 and CDR2: SNHLY, FYNNEI. CDR3 size: 14 residues. The CDR3 nucleotides read TGTGCCAGCACCCCAGGGTCTAGCACAGATACGCAGTATTTT. It specifies CASTPGSSTDTQYF.

The J gene is TRBJ2-5, the V gene TRBV11-2; D not certain. Trimming shortened V by 2 bases and J by 2 bases, and 3 bases separated the two germline ends. The CDR3 has 12 amino acids. From germline, CDR1 is SGHAT and CDR2 FQNNGV. In DNA form, the CDR3 reads TGTGCCAGCAGCTTACAGCAAGAGACCCAGTACTTC. Protein sequence: CASSLQQETQYF. The variable domain in full, with the rest retrieved from reference TRBV11-2 and TRBJ2-5, is EAGVAQSPRYKIIEKRQSVAFWCNPISGHATLYWYQQILGQGPKLLIQFQNNGVVDDSQLPKDRFSAERLKGVDSTLKIQPAKLEDSAVYLCASSLQQETQYFGPGTRLLVL.

The genes are TRBV19 and TRBJ1-6; maybe TRBD1 (6 bases). The germline CDR1 and CDR2 sequences are LNHDA and SQIVND (reference sequence). The CDR3 covers 15 residues. The germline V and J ends were trimmed by 11 bases and 8 bases, with 22 bases remaining between them. This CDR3 reads CALGGVRVRDSPLHF. CDR3 nucleotides: TGTGCCCTAGGGGGGGTCAGGGTTAGGGATTCACCCCTCCACTTT.

The chain recombines TRBV5-1 with TRBJ2-3; the match to TRBD1 covers 9 bases. Trimming removed 4 bases from V and 2 bases from J; junction bases left unmatched: 14. The germline V gene encodes CDR1 SGHRS and CDR2 YFSETQ. The CDR3 has 18 residues. CDR3 protein: CASSPDGGQGSNTDTQYF. The CDR3 DNA reads as TGCGCCAGCAGCCCTGATGGCGGACAGGGGTCAAACACAGATACGCAGTATTTT.

The rearrangement links TRBV15 to TRBJ2-3, with 7 bases aligning to TRBD2. The CDR3 contains 19 residues. V gave up 0 bases and J gave up 3 bases; unmatched junction bases: 15. Germline V gene data show CDR1 as LNHNV and CDR2 as YYDKDF (reference sequence). The CDR3 nucleotides read TGTGCCACCAGCAGAGATAGTTATACCGGGACTACTAGTACAGATACGCAGTATTTT. It yields the protein CATSRDSYTGTTSTDTQYF.

V gene TRBV2 combines with J gene TRBJ2-5, with 12 bases identical to TRBD2. This CDR3 has 16 residues. Germline CDR1 and CDR2: SNHLY and FYNNEI. V gave up 6 bases and J gave up 3 bases; unmatched junction bases: 8. The CDR3 nucleotides are TGTGCCAGCAGGGAAAGGACTAGCGGGACTAAAGAGACCCAGTACTTC. Protein sequence: CASRERTSGTKETQYF. Variable domain in full (rest from reference TRBV2 and TRBJ2-5): EPEVTQTPSHQVTQMGQEVILRCVPISNHLYFYWYRQILGQKVEFLVSFYNNEISEKSEIFDDQFSVERPDGSNFTLKIRSTKLEDSAMYFCASRERTSGTKETQYFGPGTRLLVL.

The rearrangement uses TRBV15 and TRBJ2-1, with D possibly TRBD2 on 5 matching bases. Germline CDR1 is LNHNV and CDR2 is YYDKDF (reference sequence). V was shortened by 0 bases and J by 0 bases, with 15 bases between the two germline ends. This CDR3 is built from 18 residues. CDR3 DNA sequence: TGTGCCACCAGCAGAGACCATCTTAGCGTGAACTCCTACAATGAGCAGTTCTTC. This sequence encodes CATSRDHLSVNSYNEQFF.

The chain carries TRBV11-2 and TRBJ2-3; 9 bases are a match to TRBD2. This CDR3 comprises 15 residues. With V trimmed by 2 bases and J by 3 bases, 3 bases remained unmatched. Germline CDR1 and CDR2: SGHAT and FQNNGV. CDR3 protein: CASSLTLAGTDTQYF. In nucleotides, the CDR3 is TGTGCCAGCAGCTTAACTCTAGCGGGGACAGATACGCAGTATTTT.

At least ten counts were recorded for this clone. The chain uses TRBV28 and TRBJ1-1; weak D call: TRBD1 (5 bases). The V gene lost 7 bases and the J gene lost 7 bases, with 19 bases spanning the gap. Per germline, CDR1 MDHEN and CDR2 SYDVKM. This CDR3 has 14 residues. This CDR3 reads CASIISSGHVEAFF. CDR3 coding DNA: TGTGCCAGCATAATTTCCTCAGGACACGTTGAAGCTTTCTTT.

CDR3 amino acids: CASSLAGTGRAEQYF. DNA for the CDR3: TGTGCCAGCAGCTTAGCCGGGACAGGACGGGCCGAGCAGTACTTC. This chain joins TRBV7-2 and TRBJ2-7; TRBD1 aligns across 8 bases. After removal of 0 bases from V and 6 bases from J, the junction contained 7 bases not matched to a gene. The CDR3 contains 15 residues. CDR1 SGHTA and CDR2 FQGNSA come from the germline V gene.

The genes are TRBV25-1 and TRBJ2-3; 9 bases match TRBD2. The CDR3 runs 13 residues. CDR1 MGHDK and CDR2 SYGVNS come from the germline V gene. The ends lost 11 bases at V and 7 bases at J; junction bases unmatched: 10. The CDR3 loop is CASGAGGRYTQYF. The CDR3 coding sequence is TGTGCCTCCGGGGCGGGGGGGCGATATACGCAGTATTTT. The whole variable domain, remainder taken from reference TRBV25-1 and TRBJ2-3, is EADIYQTPRYLVIGTGKKITLECSQTMGHDKMYWYQQDPGMELHLIHYSYGVNSTEKGDLSSESTVSRIRTEHFPLTLESARPSHTSQYLCASGAGGRYTQYFGPGTRLTVL.

This chain joins TRBV4-1 and TRBJ2-1; D is possibly TRBD2 (5 bases). V lost 0 bases, J lost 12 bases, and 12 bases lay in between. Germline V gene lookup returns CDR1 MGHRA and CDR2 YSYEKL. This CDR3 has 13 residues. CDR3 coding DNA: TGCGCCAGCAGCCAAGATGGGTGGAGGCGGCAGTTCTTC. It codes for CASSQDGWRRQFF.

The chain carries TRBV23-1 and TRBJ2-7; no reliable D call. TRBV23-1 is an open reading frame, and its role is uncertain. V lost 1 base and J 0 bases, leaving 19 bases between the germline ends. The length of the CDR3 is 18 residues. The chain's CDR3 is CASSQYGFEVPSSYEQYF. The CDR3 DNA reads TGCGCCAGCAGTCAATACGGATTCGAGGTACCAAGCTCCTACGAGCAGTACTTC.

This clone was seen just once. The V call is TRBV4-3, the J call TRBJ1-1; 9 nucleotides line up with TRBD1. V shed 1 base and J 5 bases; nucleotides not matched to a gene: 8. Germline V gives CDR1 LGHNA, CDR2 YSLEER. CDR3 size: 16 residues. The CDR3 DNA reads as TGCGCCAGCAGCCAAGGTCTACCGGACAGGGGAACTGAAGCTTTCTTT. As protein: CASSQGLPDRGTEAFF.

The chain carries TRBV7-3 and TRBJ1-6, with D possibly matching TRBD1 (5 bases). CDR3 length equals 13 residues. Trimming took 5 bases from V and 14 from J, leaving 16 bases between them. Germline loops: CDR1 SGHTA, CDR2 FQGTGA. The chain's CDR3 is CASSRDAGGALHF. Written as DNA, the CDR3 is TGTGCCAGCAGCCGGGACGCCGGCGGGGCCCTCCACTTT.

The table lists this clone with a few counts. The chain is built from TRBV28 and TRBJ1-2, with 11 bases that match TRBD1. The CDR3 loop spans 15 amino acids. J gave up 7 bases and V 7 bases, and 11 bases lay outside the gene matches. Germline CDR1 MDHEN, CDR2 SYDVKM. DNA of the CDR3: TGTGCCAGCACCCCCGGGACAGGGGGTACGTTTGGCTACACCTTC. It specifies CASTPGTGGTFGYTF.

Worth noting for this clone: Additional DNA sequences in this sample encode the identical CDR3. CDR3 DNA sequence: TGTGCCAGCAGTTTGTACAGGGGGGGAACCTATGGCTACACCTTC. Amino acids: CASSLYRGGTYGYTF. V gene TRBV28 combines with J gene TRBJ1-2; 8 nucleotides line up with TRBD1. V was clipped by 3 bases and J by 4 bases; unmatched bases: 7. The CDR3 runs to 15 residues. Germline lookup yields CDR1 MDHEN and CDR2 SYDVKM.

This chain connects TRBV14 to TRBJ2-3; 11 bases map to TRBD2. The CDR3 sequence is 15 residues long. CDR1 is SGHDN, CDR2 FVKESK, per germline. J was trimmed by 4 bases and V by 2 bases; bases with no gene match: 2. The CDR3 DNA follows: TGTGCCAGCAGCCAACTAGCGGGGGGTGCAGATACGCAGTATTTT. It codes for CASSQLAGGADTQYF.

The chain has TRBV6-5 and TRBJ1-2, with D uncertain. The CDR3 totals 11 residues. Trimming left V 4 bases short and J 5 bases short, with 5 bases between. Germline V gene data show CDR1 as MNHEY and CDR2 as SVGAGI. The CDR3 reads CASSSEYGYTF. For the CDR3, the DNA is TGTGCCAGCAGTTCGGAGTATGGCTACACCTTC.

This clone was counted a few times. This chain connects TRBV29-1 to TRBJ1-1; TRBD1 matches 8 bases. Unmatched junction bases numbered 2, after V lost 1 base and J lost 1 base. The CDR3 contains 14 residues. Per the germline V gene, CDR1 is SQVTM and CDR2 is ANQGSEA. CDR3 region: CSVEGDRGNTEAFF. DNA of the CDR3: TGCAGCGTTGAAGGTGACAGGGGGAACACTGAAGCTTTCTTT. The whole variable domain, filled in from reference TRBV29-1 and TRBJ1-1, reads SAVISQKPSRDICQRGTSLTIQCQVDSQVTMMFWYRQQPGQSLTLIATANQGSEATYESGFVIDKFPISRPNLTFSTLTVSNMSPEDSSIYLCSVEGDRGNTEAFFGQGTRLTVV.

V gene TRBV5-4 combines with J gene TRBJ2-1; tentative D call: TRBD1 (6 bases). This CDR3 spans 12 amino acids. Germline values: CDR1 SGHNT, CDR2 YYREEE (reference sequence). Trimming cost V 7 bases and J 5 bases, with 10 bases left between them. CDR3 residues: CASATGNNEQFF. Written as DNA, the CDR3 is TGTGCCAGCGCCACAGGGAACAATGAGCAGTTCTTC.

This clone was counted a single time. This chain links TRBV12-3 or TRBV12-4 with TRBJ2-7; D not resolved. The CDR3 spans 13 residues. V gave up 1 base and J gave up 3 bases, with 7 bases separating them. DNA of the CDR3: TGTGCCAGCAGTTTAGGCGGAGTCTACGAGCAGTACTTC. This gives the protein CASSLGGVYEQYF.

Regarding this clone: The same CDR3 also results from other DNA sequences found in this sample. The genes are TRBV5-1 and TRBJ1-5, with D perhaps matching TRBD1 (6 bases). CDR3 length equals 13 residues. Trimming stripped 4 bases from V and 4 bases from J, with 9 bases between. The germline CDR1 and CDR2 sequences are SGHRS and YFSETQ. CDR3 DNA sequence: TGCGCCAGCAGCCTCGGACAGAATCAGCCCCAGCATTTT. Amino acids: CASSLGQNQPQHF.

Remarks on this clone: The junction differs from germline at one of its ends, possibly a read error. The chain carries TRBV7-2 and TRBJ1-1; tentative D call: TRBD1 (5 bases). Germline-derived CDR1 and CDR2 are SGHTA and FQGNSA. The CDR3 has 14 residues. The CDR3 here is CASSLVTVNSRGLF. CDR3 sequence (DNA): TGTGCCAGCAGCTTAGTTACGGTAAATTCTAGGGGTCTCTTT.

The chain is built from TRBV18 and TRBJ2-2; TRBD2 is a possible D gene (5 bases). Per the germline V gene, CDR1 is KGHSH and CDR2 is LQKENI. The CDR3 totals 16 residues. Deletions cut 8 bases from V and 0 bases from J, with 16 bases between. CDR3 DNA sequence: TGTGCCAGCCCAAAGATGGGAGACTCGAACACCGGGGAGCTGTTTTTT. This translates into CASPKMGDSNTGELFF.

The V call is TRBV10-3, the J call TRBJ2-2; a possible D gene is TRBD2 (6 bases). Germline V gives CDR1 ENHRY, CDR2 SYGVKD. This CDR3 has 18 amino acids. Trimming stripped 10 bases from V and 7 bases from J, with 31 bases between. The CDR3 loop reads CATSRNPPGPRGNGELFF. CDR3 nucleotide sequence: TGTGCCACCTCTAGAAATCCCCCCGGGCCCCGGGGGAACGGGGAGCTGTTTTTT.